The 4 T cell receptor beta chains in this list originate from one sample, sequenced in a study of OX40 agonist ivuxolimab in advanced cancers. Clones were read by immunoSEQ multiplex PCR, and TCRdb kept only the in-frame ones, dropping some. The table lists 30,000 to 45,000 clones, more than 60% of them singletons. This material consisted of CD4+ or CD8+ T cells sorted from blood, taken in a trial of the OX40 agonist ivuxolimab. Receptors originate from an adult with an advanced solid tumor such as melanoma, head and neck, liver or kidney cancer.

The table lists this clone with a count of one. The chain recombines TRBV5-6 with TRBJ2-3; TRBD2 matches 12 bases. Trimming at V came to 2 bases and at J to 5 bases, leaving 6 bases not matched to a gene. The germline gives CDR1 SGHDT, CDR2 YYEEEE. This CDR3 has 16 amino acids. CDR3: CASSFYPGLAGDTQYF. In DNA, the CDR3 is TGTGCCAGCAGCTTTTATCCGGGACTAGCGGGAGATACGCAGTATTTT.

This clone was found a few times. The chain has TRBV25-1 and TRBJ2-7; the match to TRBD1 covers 8 bases. Germline assignment: CDR1 MGHDK and CDR2 SYGVNS. Trimming took 4 bases from V and 5 from J; bases not matched to a gene: 10. The CDR3 spans 15 residues. CDR3 in amino acids: CASSVLTPGQDEQYF. Written as DNA, the CDR3 is TGTGCCAGCAGTGTGTTGACCCCGGGACAGGACGAGCAGTACTTC.

V and J are TRBV7-2 and TRBJ1-1; TRBD1 agrees at 10 bases. Unmatched junction bases numbered 4, after V lost 3 bases and J lost 6 bases. CDR3 length equals 14 residues. Germline CDR1 and CDR2: SGHTA and FQGNSA. The CDR3 nucleotides read TGTGCCAGCAGCTTGGGACAGGGGTTAGCTGAAGCTTTCTTT. Translation gives CASSLGQGLAEAFF. Drawing the rest from reference TRBV7-2 and TRBJ1-1, the complete variable domain is GAGVSQSPSNKVTEKGKDVELRCDPISGHTALYWYRQSLGQGLEFLIYFQGNSAPDKSGLPSDRFSAERTGGSVSTLTIQRTQQEDSAVYLCASSLGQGLAEAFFGQGTRLTVV.

This clone was recorded a few times. The chain has TRBV6-5 and TRBJ2-3; D remains unclear. Germline CDR1 is MNHEY and CDR2 is SVGAGI. V shed 5 bases and J shed 1 base, with 10 bases lying between them. This CDR3 is built from 14 residues. The CDR3 nucleotides are TGTGCCAGCAGTCGCGGATGGGGCACAGATACGCAGTATTTT. This translates into CASSRGWGTDTQYF.